The T cell receptor beta chain described here comes from a study of blood T cell repertoires in COVID-19. Study-wide background: Acute and convalescent COVID-19 specimens originated in the United States, Italy and Spain.

The assay was immunoSEQ multiplex PCR, and TCRdb's table has in-frame clones only and misses some. The data show more than 70,000 clones, with approximately 82% seen just once and under 45% held by the top ten. The CDR3 has 16 residues. Trimming at V came to 0 bases and at J to 5 bases, leaving 2 bases not matched to a gene. The V gene's germline CDR1 is SGHDT and CDR2 YYEEEE. The sequenced sample consisted of peripheral blood. The origin of this receptor is a woman aged 70-85 years with acute or convalescent COVID-19. J is TRBJ2-2 and V is TRBV5-6; 12 nucleotides match TRBD2. The chain's CDR3 is CASSLALAGGTGELFF. CDR3 DNA sequence: TGTGCCAGCAGCTTGGCGCTAGCGGGAGGGACCGGGGAGCTGTTTTTT.